This T cell receptor beta chain derives from a study of beta chain features in type 1 diabetes. Findings and limits, study-wide: Short templates might get an advantage during PCR, and this would be equal in patients and controls. Compared with healthy donors, patients appeared to share more similar naive, central memory and regulatory TCRB repertoires.

Every isolated RNA sample was fully reverse transcribed, so sequencing captured expressed TCRB transcripts. The protocol was immunoSEQ multiplex PCR, while the TCRdb copy is restricted to in-frame clones and leaves out a portion. The sample records fewer than 250,000 clones, about 10% being singletons. The purity of all sorted populations exceeded 95%. As for this clone: Its target is unknown.

CDR3 size: 14 residues. Trimming at V came to 6 bases and at J to 3 bases, leaving 3 bases not matched to a gene. Germline loops: CDR1 MNHNS, CDR2 SASEGT. The chain combines TRBV6-1 with TRBJ2-5; 11 bases line up with TRBD2. The sample comprised naive CD4+ T cells from blood. This clonotype was sampled from a woman under 30 in good health. The CDR3 DNA follows: TGTGCCAGCAGGGAGACTAGCGGGGAAGAGACCCAGTACTTC. It encodes CASRETSGEETQYF.